These 14 T cell receptor beta chains originate from one sample sequenced in a study of technical replicates of blood from a few donors. Profiled with immunoSEQ multiplex PCR; TCRdb holds only in-frame clones, not every one. The table includes roughly 76,000 clones, about 86% detected once. The source material was PBMCs. These receptors originate from a human donor in good health. Some clones in this sample may be carry-over from other donors' samples.

V is TRBV15 and J is TRBJ2-1; the match to TRBD1 covers 10 bases. The germline V gene has CDR1 LNHNV and CDR2 YYDKDF (reference sequence). Trimming at V came to 0 bases and at J to 7 bases, leaving 9 bases not matched to a gene. CDR3 length: 17 residues. The CDR3 spells CATSRDQRTGGGNEQFF. The CDR3 DNA reads TGTGCCACCAGCAGAGATCAAAGGACAGGGGGTGGAAATGAGCAGTTCTTC.

This sequence joins TRBV9 and TRBJ1-1; D is perhaps TRBD1 (6 bases). Trimming took off 2 bases at V and 3 bases at J, with 8 bases between the two ends. Germline-derived CDR1 and CDR2 are SGDLS and YYNGEE. The CDR3 sequence is 13 residues long. The CDR3: CASSVGGHTEAFF. Here the CDR3 DNA reads TGTGCCAGCAGCGTCGGGGGGCACACTGAAGCTTTCTTT.

The chain links TRBV5-4 to TRBJ2-1, with 9 bases fitting TRBD2. The CDR3 runs to 15 residues. The trim removed 2 bases at V and 8 bases at J, leaving 8 bases unmatched. Germline V gives CDR1 SGHNT, CDR2 YYREEE (reference sequence). In DNA, the CDR3 is TGTGCCAGCAGCTTCCGCGGGAGGGCCGTCCATGAGCAGTTCTTC. Amino acid sequence: CASSFRGRAVHEQFF.

The rearrangement uses TRBV5-6 and TRBJ2-1; D is unclear. Trimming stripped 6 bases from V and 7 bases from J, with 11 bases between. CDR1 SGHDT and CDR2 YYEEEE come from the germline V gene. The CDR3 runs to 12 residues. CDR3 sequence: CASNEVGNEQFF. DNA of the CDR3: TGTGCCAGCAACGAGGTGGGTAATGAGCAGTTCTTC.

This chain joins TRBV6-6 and TRBJ2-1; 9 bases are shared with TRBD2. Germline values: CDR1 MNHNY, CDR2 SVGAGI (reference sequence). The CDR3 covers 13 residues. V lost 10 bases, J lost 8 bases, and 9 bases stayed unmatched. Written as DNA, the CDR3 is TGTGCCATGGGCCTAGGCGGGAGGGATGAGCAGTTCTTC. Protein product: CAMGLGGRDEQFF.

The gene calls are TRBV13 and TRBJ2-7; D is undetermined. V dropped 2 bases and J dropped 3 bases, with 8 bases sitting between them. Germline V gene data show CDR1 as PRHDT and CDR2 as FYEKMQ (reference sequence). CDR3 size: 13 residues. The CDR3 DNA follows: TGTGCCAGCAGCTTAACAGCATTCTACGAGCAGTACTTC. It codes for CASSLTAFYEQYF.

This chain joins TRBV12-2 and TRBJ2-5; the table's D call, TRBD2, has no DNA check behind it. TRBV12-2 is classified as a pseudogene. There are 13 residues in the CDR3. The CDR3 reads CASLLGSRETQYF. The DNA of the CDR3 is TGTGCAAGTCTCTTAGGTAGTCGAGAGACCCAGTACTTC.

This chain links TRBV5-8 with TRBJ1-2; 8 bases match TRBD1. Germline CDR1 is SGHTS and CDR2 is YDEGEE. The V and J ends lost 1 base and 4 bases, in that order; junction bases with no gene match: 12. CDR3 length: 17 residues. The DNA for the CDR3 is TGTGCCAGCAGCTTGTTGCAGGGGGCTGTGGAGGTCTATGGCTACACCTTC. Amino acid sequence: CASSLLQGAVEVYGYTF. Drawing the rest from reference TRBV5-8 and TRBJ1-2, the complete variable domain is EAGVTQSPTHLIKTRGQQATLRCSPISGHTSVYWYQQALGLGLQFLLWYDEGEERNRGNFPPRFSGRQFPNYSSELNVNALELEDSALYLCASSLLQGAVEVYGYTFGSGTRLTVV.

This clone was recorded a few times. The chain is built from TRBV5-1 and TRBJ1-1; D gene ambiguous. The V end lost 0 bases, the J end lost 6 bases, and 9 bases lay between the germline ends. This CDR3 contains 13 residues. Germline assignment: CDR1 SGHRS and CDR2 YFSETQ. CDR3 protein: CASSLEESPEAFF. The CDR3 coding sequence is TGCGCCAGCAGCTTGGAAGAGTCCCCTGAAGCTTTCTTT.

The rearrangement joins TRBV4-3 to TRBJ1-2, with D possibly TRBD1 on 5 matching bases. There are 18 residues in the CDR3. The V and J ends lost 5 bases and 4 bases respectively, with 26 bases between them. Germline V lookup: CDR1 LGHNA, CDR2 YSLEER. CDR3 sequence: CASSSIQGGVGGGYGYTF. The CDR3 DNA reads as TGCGCCAGCAGCAGTATTCAAGGCGGGGTCGGGGGAGGCTATGGCTACACCTTC.

The CDR3 sequence is CASSFFAPPGEQFF. In DNA, the CDR3 is TGTGCCAGCAGCTTTTTCGCCCCGCCGGGTGAGCAGTTCTTC. The genes are TRBV7-9 and TRBJ2-1, with no clear D. The ends were cut back, 3 bases at V and 9 bases at J, with 15 bases in the middle. Germline lookup yields CDR1 SEHNR and CDR2 FQNEAQ (reference sequence). The CDR3 has 14 residues.

This clone was seen a single time. V and J are TRBV7-9 and TRBJ2-1; 8 positions agree with TRBD1. The CDR3 covers 16 residues. Germline loops: CDR1 SEHNR, CDR2 FQNEAQ (reference sequence). Trimming cost V 1 base and J 0 bases; bases outside gene matches: 2. The CDR3 DNA is TGTGCCAGCAGCTTAGTGCAGGGGGCCTCCTACAATGAGCAGTTCTTC. Translating gives CASSLVQGASYNEQFF.

The chain uses TRBV7-8 and TRBJ2-7; 9 bases line up with TRBD1. With V trimmed by 1 base and J by 5 bases, 6 bases remained unmatched. The germline V gene encodes CDR1 SGHVS and CDR2 FQNEAQ. This CDR3 is 15 amino acids long. This chain's CDR3 is CASSLGTGGVNEQYF. CDR3 sequence (DNA): TGTGCCAGCAGCTTAGGAACAGGGGGCGTCAACGAGCAGTACTTC.

The V and J genes are TRBV30 and TRBJ1-1; D uncertain. This CDR3 is built from 13 residues. Germline V gene data show CDR1 as GTSNPN and CDR2 as SVGIG (reference sequence). V was pared by 0 bases and J by 2 bases, with 7 bases between. For the CDR3, the DNA is TGTGCCTGGAGTGTAAACAGCAACACTGAAGCTTTCTTT. As protein: CAWSVNSNTEAFF. The complete variable domain, with remaining parts taken from reference TRBV30 and TRBJ1-1, reads SQTIHQWPATLVQPVGSPLSLECTVEGTSNPNLYWYRQAAGRGLQLLFYSVGIGQISSEVPQNLSASRPQDRQFILSSKKLLLSDSGFYLCAWSVNSNTEAFFGQGTRLTVV.